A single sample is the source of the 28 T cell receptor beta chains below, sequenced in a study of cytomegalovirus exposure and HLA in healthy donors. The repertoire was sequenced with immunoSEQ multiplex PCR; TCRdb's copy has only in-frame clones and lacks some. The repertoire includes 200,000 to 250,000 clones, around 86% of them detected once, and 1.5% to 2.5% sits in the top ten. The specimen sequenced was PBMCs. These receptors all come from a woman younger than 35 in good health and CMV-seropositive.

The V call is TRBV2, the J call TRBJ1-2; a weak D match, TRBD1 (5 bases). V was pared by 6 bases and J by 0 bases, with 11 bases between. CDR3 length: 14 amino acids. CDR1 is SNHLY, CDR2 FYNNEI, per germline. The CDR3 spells CASRGPSSNYGYTF. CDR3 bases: TGTGCCAGCAGGGGGCCCTCCTCTAACTATGGCTACACCTTC.

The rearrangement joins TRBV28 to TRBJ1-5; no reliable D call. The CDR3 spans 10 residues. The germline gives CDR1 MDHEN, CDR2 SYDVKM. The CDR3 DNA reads TGTGCGATCGGGGATCAGCCCCAGCATTTT. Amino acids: CAIGDQPQHF.

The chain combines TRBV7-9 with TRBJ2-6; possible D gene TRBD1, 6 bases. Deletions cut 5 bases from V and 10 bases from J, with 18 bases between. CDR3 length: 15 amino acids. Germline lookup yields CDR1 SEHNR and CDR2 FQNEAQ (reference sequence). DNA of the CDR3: TGTGCCAGCAGCCGCGCCCTGGACAGCCATAACGTCCTGACTTTC. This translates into CASSRALDSHNVLTF.

The CDR3 spells CASSLRGGGFYEQYF. CDR3 coding DNA: TGTGCCAGCAGCCTAAGGGGTGGAGGGTTCTACGAGCAGTACTTC. This chain links TRBV27 with TRBJ2-7, with D possibly being TRBD2 (6 bases). The V gene lost 6 bases and the J gene lost 3 bases, with 18 bases spanning the gap. The CDR3 runs 15 residues. The V gene's germline CDR1 is MNHEY and CDR2 SMNVEV (reference sequence).

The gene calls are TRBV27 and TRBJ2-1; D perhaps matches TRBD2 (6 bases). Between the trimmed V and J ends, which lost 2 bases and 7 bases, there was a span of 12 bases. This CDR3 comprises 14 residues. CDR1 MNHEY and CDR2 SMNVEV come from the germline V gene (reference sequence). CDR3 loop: CASSLGWAGNEQFF. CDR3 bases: TGTGCCAGCAGTTTAGGGTGGGCGGGGAATGAGCAGTTCTTC.

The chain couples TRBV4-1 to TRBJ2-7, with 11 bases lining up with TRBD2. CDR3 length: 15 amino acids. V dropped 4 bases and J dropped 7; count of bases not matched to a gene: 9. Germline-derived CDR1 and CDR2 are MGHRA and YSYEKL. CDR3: CASSPIGTSGGEQYF. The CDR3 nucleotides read TGCGCCAGCAGCCCGATCGGGACTAGCGGAGGTGAGCAGTACTTC.

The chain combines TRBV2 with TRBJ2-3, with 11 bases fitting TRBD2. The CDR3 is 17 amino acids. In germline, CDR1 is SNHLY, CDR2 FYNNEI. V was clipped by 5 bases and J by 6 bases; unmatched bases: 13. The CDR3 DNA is TGTGCCAGCAGTAATCCGGGACTAGCGGTATCCCACGATACGCAGTATTTT. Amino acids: CASSNPGLAVSHDTQYF.

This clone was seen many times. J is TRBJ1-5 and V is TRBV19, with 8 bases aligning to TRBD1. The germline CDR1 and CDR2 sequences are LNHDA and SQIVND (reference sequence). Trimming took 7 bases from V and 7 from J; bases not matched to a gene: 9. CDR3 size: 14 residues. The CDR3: CASTGQGGGQPQHF. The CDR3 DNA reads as TGTGCCAGTACAGGACAGGGAGGAGGACAGCCCCAGCATTTT.

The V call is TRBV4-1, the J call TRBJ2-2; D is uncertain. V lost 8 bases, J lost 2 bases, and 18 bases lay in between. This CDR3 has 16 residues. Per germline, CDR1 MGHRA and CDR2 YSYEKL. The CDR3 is CASSSMRMTNTGELFF. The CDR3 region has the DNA TGCGCCAGCTCTTCGATGCGGATGACTAACACCGGGGAGCTGTTTTTT.

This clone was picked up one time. For the CDR3, the DNA is TGCGCCAGCAGCCGCCAAACAGGGATGAACACTGAAGCTTTCTTT. Translated, it gives CASSRQTGMNTEAFF. The V call is TRBV5-1, the J call TRBJ1-1; TRBD1 might be the D (6 bases). The CDR3 covers 15 residues. From germline, CDR1 is SGHRS and CDR2 YFSETQ. Trimming cost V 4 bases and J 0 bases, with 13 bases left between them.

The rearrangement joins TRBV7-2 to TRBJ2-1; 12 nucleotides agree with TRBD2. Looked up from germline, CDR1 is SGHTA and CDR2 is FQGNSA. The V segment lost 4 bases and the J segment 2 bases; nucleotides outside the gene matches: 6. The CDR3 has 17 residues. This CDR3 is CASSSRLAGDPYNEQFF. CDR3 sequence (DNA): TGTGCCAGCAGCTCAAGACTAGCGGGAGACCCCTACAATGAGCAGTTCTTC.

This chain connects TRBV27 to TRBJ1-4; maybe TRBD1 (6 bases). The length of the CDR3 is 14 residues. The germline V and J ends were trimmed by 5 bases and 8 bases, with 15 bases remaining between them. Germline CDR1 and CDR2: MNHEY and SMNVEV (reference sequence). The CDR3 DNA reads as TGTGCCAGCAGTCTCGAGGGGACACACGAAAAACTGTTTTTT. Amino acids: CASSLEGTHEKLFF.

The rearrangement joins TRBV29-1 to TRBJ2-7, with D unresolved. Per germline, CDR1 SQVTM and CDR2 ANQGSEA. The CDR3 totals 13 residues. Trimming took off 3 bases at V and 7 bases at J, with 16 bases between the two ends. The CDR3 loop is CSVDLFPRREQYF. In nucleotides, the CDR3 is TGCAGCGTTGACCTCTTTCCTCGGCGGGAGCAGTACTTC.

CDR3 sequence: CASSHEGSYEQYF. The CDR3 coding sequence is TGCGCCAGCAGCCATGAGGGCTCCTACGAGCAGTACTTC. The chain couples TRBV4-1 to TRBJ2-7, with D possibly TRBD2 on 5 matching bases. V lost 3 bases and J lost 0, with 6 bases in between. This CDR3 contains 13 residues. Germline CDR1 reads MGHRA; CDR2 reads YSYEKL.

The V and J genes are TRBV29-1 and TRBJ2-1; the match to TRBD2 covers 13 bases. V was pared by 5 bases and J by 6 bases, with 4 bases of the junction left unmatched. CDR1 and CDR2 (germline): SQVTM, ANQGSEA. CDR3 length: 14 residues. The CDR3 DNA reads TGCAGCGTTCGACTAGCGGGGGGCTCCAATGAGCAGTTCTTC. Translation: CSVRLAGGSNEQFF.

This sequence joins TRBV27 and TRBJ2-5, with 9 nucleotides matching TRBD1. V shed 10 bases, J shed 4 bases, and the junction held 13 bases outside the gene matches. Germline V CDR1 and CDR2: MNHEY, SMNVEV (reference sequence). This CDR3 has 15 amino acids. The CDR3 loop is CATKKRDRAGETQYF. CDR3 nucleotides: TGTGCCACAAAAAAACGGGACAGGGCAGGAGAGACCCAGTACTTC.

The DNA of the CDR3 is TGTGCCAGCAGTCGCCTGGGACTAGCGGAAGAGACCCAGTACTTC. Protein sequence: CASSRLGLAEETQYF. V is TRBV28 and J is TRBJ2-5, with 11 bases identical to TRBD2. Germline CDR1 reads MDHEN; CDR2 reads SYDVKM. This CDR3 is built from 15 residues. V was clipped by 5 bases and J by 3 bases; unmatched bases: 5.

The CDR3 nucleotides are TGTGCCAGCAGCGTAGATTTTCGGGGATTTCGCAATGAGCAGTTCTTC. This translates into CASSVDFRGFRNEQFF. The chain carries TRBV9 and TRBJ2-1, with a tentative D call TRBD2 (5 bases). The CDR3 is made up of 16 amino acids. With 0 bases removed from V and 6 bases from J, the gap between germline ends came to 16 bases. From germline, CDR1 is SGDLS and CDR2 YYNGEE.

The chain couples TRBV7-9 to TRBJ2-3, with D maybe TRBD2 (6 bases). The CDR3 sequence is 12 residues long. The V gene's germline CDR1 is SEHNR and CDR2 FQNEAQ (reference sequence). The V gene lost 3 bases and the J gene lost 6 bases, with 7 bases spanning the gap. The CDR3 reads CASSFLADTQYF. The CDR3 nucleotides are TGTGCCAGCAGCTTCCTAGCGGATACGCAGTATTTT.

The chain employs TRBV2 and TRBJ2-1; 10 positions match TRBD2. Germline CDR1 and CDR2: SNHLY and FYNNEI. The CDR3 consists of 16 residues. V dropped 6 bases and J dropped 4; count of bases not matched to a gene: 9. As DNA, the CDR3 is TGTGCCAGCAGGGGGTACGGACTAGCGGTGTACAATGAGCAGTTCTTC. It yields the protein CASRGYGLAVYNEQFF.

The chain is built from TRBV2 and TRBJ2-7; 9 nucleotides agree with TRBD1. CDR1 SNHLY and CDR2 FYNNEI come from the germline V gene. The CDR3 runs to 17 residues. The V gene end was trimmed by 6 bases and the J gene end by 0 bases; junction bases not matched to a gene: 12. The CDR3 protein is CASRDALGQGASYEQYF. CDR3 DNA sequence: TGTGCCAGCAGGGACGCTCTGGGACAGGGAGCCTCCTACGAGCAGTACTTC.

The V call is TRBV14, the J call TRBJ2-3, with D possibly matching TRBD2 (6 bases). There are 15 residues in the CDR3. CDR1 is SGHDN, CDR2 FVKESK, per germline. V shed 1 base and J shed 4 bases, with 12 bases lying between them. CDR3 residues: CASSQAAGSADTQYF. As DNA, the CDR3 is TGTGCCAGCAGCCAAGCCGCGGGGTCGGCAGATACGCAGTATTTT. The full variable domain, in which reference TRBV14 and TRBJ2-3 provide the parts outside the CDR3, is EAGVTQFPSHSVIEKGQTVTLRCDPISGHDNLYWYRRVMGKEIKFLLHFVKESKQDESGMPNNRFLAERTGGTYSTLKVQPAELEDSGVYFCASSQAAGSADTQYFGPGTRLTVL.

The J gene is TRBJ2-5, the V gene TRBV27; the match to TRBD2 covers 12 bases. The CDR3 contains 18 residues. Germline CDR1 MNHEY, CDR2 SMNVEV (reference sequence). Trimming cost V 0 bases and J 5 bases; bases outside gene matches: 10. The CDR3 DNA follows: TGTGCCAGCAGTTTATCCCTAGCGGGAGGGCGCCTGGGGGAGACCCAGTACTTC. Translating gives CASSLSLAGGRLGETQYF.

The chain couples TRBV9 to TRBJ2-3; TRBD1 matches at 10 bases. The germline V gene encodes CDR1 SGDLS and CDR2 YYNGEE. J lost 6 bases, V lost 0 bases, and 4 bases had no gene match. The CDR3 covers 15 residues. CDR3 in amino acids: CASSVVDRGYDTQYF. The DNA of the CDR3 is TGTGCCAGCAGCGTAGTGGACAGGGGGTATGATACGCAGTATTTT.

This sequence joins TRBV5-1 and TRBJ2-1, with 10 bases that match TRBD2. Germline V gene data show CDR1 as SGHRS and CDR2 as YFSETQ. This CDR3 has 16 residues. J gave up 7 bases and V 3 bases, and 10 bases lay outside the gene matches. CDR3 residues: CASSWVASGSLNEQFF. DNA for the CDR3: TGCGCCAGCAGCTGGGTTGCTAGCGGGAGTTTGAATGAGCAGTTCTTC.

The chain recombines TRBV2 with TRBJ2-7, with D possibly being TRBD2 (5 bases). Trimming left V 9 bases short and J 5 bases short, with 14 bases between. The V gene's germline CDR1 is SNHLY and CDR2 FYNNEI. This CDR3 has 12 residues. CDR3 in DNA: TGTGCCAGTAATCAAAGGACTGACGAGCAGTACTTC. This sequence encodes CASNQRTDEQYF.

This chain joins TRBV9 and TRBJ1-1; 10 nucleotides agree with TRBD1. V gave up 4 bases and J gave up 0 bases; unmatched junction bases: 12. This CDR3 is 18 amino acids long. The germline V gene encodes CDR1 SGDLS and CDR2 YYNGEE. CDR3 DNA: TGTGCCAGCAGCATCCTCCGGACAGGGGGAATTCTGAACACTGAAGCTTTCTTT. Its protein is CASSILRTGGILNTEAFF.

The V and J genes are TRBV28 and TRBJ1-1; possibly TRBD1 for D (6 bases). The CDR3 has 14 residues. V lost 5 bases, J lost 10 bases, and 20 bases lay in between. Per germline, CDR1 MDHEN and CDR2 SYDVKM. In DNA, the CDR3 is TGTGCCAGCAGTCCCCCGGGGGGCGTAGTAACAGCTTTCTTT. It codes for CASSPPGGVVTAFF.